The T cell receptor (beta chain) described here comes from a study of tumor and adjacent non-tumor tissue in lung cancer. Study-level background: Histology: under 15 adenocarcinoma, a couple of squamous cell carcinoma, 1 small cell lung cancer.

Overall study findings and caveats: Tumor repertoires had a smaller top 100 clone share than normal lung. Shorter survival was associated with higher TCR diversity in tumors. Compared with tumor, normal lung showed significantly lower TCR diversity.

This CDR3 has 15 amino acids. This sample's RNA came from whole unsorted tissue. Distant lung tissue was collected more than 3 cm away from the tumor edge. TCRbeta libraries were built with three rounds of nested PCR, modified from ARM-PCR. One entry per CDR3 protein results from TCRdb running MiXCR on the multiplex PCR reads. This table has roughly 49,000 distinct CDR3 sequences, 74% appearing once. Notes on this clonotype: Antigen specificity is unknown. A read error may account for a junction end that differs from germline.

This sequence was found in a woman between 55 and 75 years old with non-small cell lung cancer. The chain joins TRBV12-3 or TRBV12-4 to TRBJ2-7; D perhaps matches TRBD1 (5 bases). Sample: distant non-tumor lung tissue. The CDR3, as DNA: TGTGACAGCAGTTTAAAAGTCGAAGGGGTTTACGAGGAGTACTTC. It codes for CDSSLKVEGVYEEYF.